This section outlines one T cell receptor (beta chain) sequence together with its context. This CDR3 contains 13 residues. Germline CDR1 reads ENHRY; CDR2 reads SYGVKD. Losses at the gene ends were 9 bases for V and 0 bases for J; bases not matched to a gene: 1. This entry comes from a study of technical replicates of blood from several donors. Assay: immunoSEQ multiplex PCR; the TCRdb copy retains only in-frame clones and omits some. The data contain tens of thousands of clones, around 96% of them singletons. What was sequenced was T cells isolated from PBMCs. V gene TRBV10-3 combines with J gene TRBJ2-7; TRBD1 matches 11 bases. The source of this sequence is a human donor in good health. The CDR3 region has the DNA TGTGCCATGGGGACAGGGGGCTCCTACGAGCAGTACTTC. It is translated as CAMGTGGSYEQYF.